The 13 T cell receptor beta chains reported below all come from one sample, sequenced in a study of long-term antiretroviral therapy in people with HIV. immunoSEQ v3.0 was run at survey level. Method: immunoSEQ multiplex PCR; TCRdb's copy keeps in-frame clones and lacks some. The sample has some 27,000 clones, around 85% seen once. The source material was unsorted PBMCs, sampled roughly 4.9 years after starting antiretroviral therapy. These receptors came from a man in his forties or fifties with HIV.

This chain uses TRBV10-1 with TRBJ2-3; no definite D call. Trimming removed 0 bases at V and 2 bases at J, with 12 bases between. CDR3 length: 16 amino acids. CDR1 and CDR2 (germline): WNHNN, SYGVQD (reference sequence). The DNA of the CDR3 is TGCGCCAGCAGTGAGTCGCCTCCGGGTATCACAGATACGCAGTATTTT. It yields the protein CASSESPPGITDTQYF.

The genes are TRBV29-1 and TRBJ1-3; D call uncertain. Trimming cost V 5 bases and J 4 bases, with 9 bases left between them. The germline V gene encodes CDR1 SQVTM and CDR2 ANQGSEA. The CDR3 is 12 residues long. The CDR3 nucleotides are TGCAGCGTTACCTATTTGGGAAACACCATATATTTT. This translates into CSVTYLGNTIYF. The entire variable domain, with the rest obtained from reference TRBV29-1 and TRBJ1-3, is as follows: SAVISQKPSRDICQRGTSLTIQCQVDSQVTMMFWYRQQPGQSLTLIATANQGSEATYESGFVIDKFPISRPNLTFSTLTVSNMSPEDSSIYLCSVTYLGNTIYFGEGSWLTVV.

This chain links TRBV5-6 with TRBJ1-2; D is unclear. Germline-derived CDR1 and CDR2 are SGHDT and YYEEEE. Trimming removed 5 bases from V and 5 bases from J, with 16 bases in between. This CDR3 has 14 residues. The CDR3 coding sequence is TGTGCCAGCAGTACCGGGCCGGCTCGGTATGGCTACACCTTC. This encodes CASSTGPARYGYTF. The entire variable domain, with the rest obtained from reference TRBV5-6 and TRBJ1-2, is as follows: DAGVTQSPTHLIKTRGQQVTLRCSPKSGHDTVSWYQQALGQGPQFIFQYYEEEERQRGNFPDRFSGHQFPNYSSELNVNALLLGDSALYLCASSTGPARYGYTFGSGTRLTVV.

This rearrangement joins TRBV6-5 to TRBJ2-2, with D hard to call. The CDR3 loop spans 12 amino acids. Trimming stripped 4 bases from V and 7 bases from J, with 7 bases between. Germline V gene sequence: CDR1 MNHEY, CDR2 SVGAGI. CDR3: CASSLLGGELFF. The DNA for the CDR3 is TGTGCCAGCAGTTTATTGGGCGGGGAGCTGTTTTTT.

This chain connects TRBV19 to TRBJ1-2; 8 positions match TRBD1. From germline, CDR1 is LNHDA and CDR2 SQIVND (reference sequence). CDR3 size: 15 residues. V lost 6 bases and J lost 4; bases outside the gene matches: 10. CDR3 nucleotides: TGTGCCAGTAGAAGAGGACAGGGCGGCGCCTATGGCTACACCTTC. Translating gives CASRRGQGGAYGYTF.

The genes are TRBV7-2 and TRBJ1-2; 7 positions match TRBD1. In germline, CDR1 is SGHTA, CDR2 FQGNSA. This CDR3 is built from 15 residues. The junction had 5 bases not matched to a gene; V was cut back by 3 bases and J by 1 base. The CDR3 nucleotides are TGTGCCAGCAGCTTCCCAGGGGGGGTTAACTATGGCTACACCTTC. Translating it yields CASSFPGGVNYGYTF. The variable domain in full, completed from reference TRBV7-2 and TRBJ1-2, reads GAGVSQSPSNKVTEKGKDVELRCDPISGHTALYWYRQSLGQGLEFLIYFQGNSAPDKSGLPSDRFSAERTGGSVSTLTIQRTQQEDSAVYLCASSFPGGVNYGYTFGSGTRLTVV.

J is TRBJ2-5 and V is TRBV18; D is ambiguous. The CDR3 has 14 amino acids. Trimming pared 3 bases from V and 1 base from J, leaving 9 bases between. Looked up from germline, CDR1 is KGHSH and CDR2 is LQKENI. CDR3 loop: CASSPGQTQETQYF. The CDR3 coding sequence is TGTGCCAGCTCACCGGGTCAGACCCAAGAGACCCAGTACTTC.

The CDR3 DNA is TGTGCCAGCAGCGTAGCTATAAATAGCGGACCGTTCTACAATGAGCAGTTCTTC. Its translation is CASSVAINSGPFYNEQFF. V is TRBV9 and J is TRBJ2-1, with a tentative D call TRBD2 (6 bases). Trimming removed 0 bases from V and 3 bases from J, with 19 bases in between. There are 18 residues in the CDR3. The V gene's germline CDR1 is SGDLS and CDR2 YYNGEE.

This clone was seen just once. The genes are TRBV7-6 and TRBJ1-1, with TRBD1 as a possible D gene (5 bases). Germline V lookup: CDR1 SGHVS, CDR2 FNYEAQ. Trimming cost V 7 bases and J 6 bases, with 15 bases left between them. The CDR3 runs to 13 residues. CDR3 sequence (DNA): TGTGCCAGCAACTCGCAGGGTAACTCTGAAGCTTTCTTT. This sequence encodes CASNSQGNSEAFF.

V is TRBV9 and J is TRBJ2-2, with a tentative D call TRBD2 (6 bases). CDR3 length equals 16 residues. Germline V gene lookup returns CDR1 SGDLS and CDR2 YYNGEE. The ends were cut back, 4 bases at V and 2 bases at J, with 15 bases in the middle. This CDR3 reads CASSTHLGGNTGELFF. CDR3 sequence (DNA): TGTGCCAGCAGCACCCATCTGGGGGGAAACACCGGGGAGCTGTTTTTT.

V gene TRBV2 combines with J gene TRBJ2-5; a weak D match, TRBD1 (5 bases). From germline, CDR1 is SNHLY and CDR2 FYNNEI. The CDR3 is 11 residues long. Trimming took 6 bases from V and 5 from J, leaving 7 bases between them. CDR3 protein: CASRAGETQYF. CDR3 DNA: TGTGCCAGCAGGGCAGGGGAGACCCAGTACTTC.

This sequence joins TRBV5-1 and TRBJ2-1, with a possible D match to TRBD2 (5 bases). The CDR3 loop spans 13 amino acids. The V end lost 4 bases, the J end lost 5 bases, and 10 bases lay between the germline ends. Per germline, CDR1 SGHRS and CDR2 YFSETQ. The CDR3 here is CASSGSGNNEQFF. CDR3 in DNA: TGCGCCAGCAGCGGGAGCGGAAACAATGAGCAGTTCTTC. The variable domain in full, completed from reference TRBV5-1 and TRBJ2-1, reads KAGVTQTPRYLIKTRGQQVTLSCSPISGHRSVSWYQQTPGQGLQFLFEYFSETQRNKGNFPGRFSGRQFSNSRSEMNVSTLELGDSALYLCASSGSGNNEQFFGPGTRLTVL.

The chain employs TRBV10-1 and TRBJ1-1; D gene ambiguous. Germline V lookup: CDR1 WNHNN, CDR2 SYGVQD (reference sequence). The CDR3 has 13 residues. Trimming took off 5 bases at V and 2 bases at J, with 9 bases between the two ends. This CDR3 is CASSHRSNTEAFF. CDR3 bases: TGCGCCAGCAGTCACAGATCAAACACTGAAGCTTTCTTT.